These 27 T cell receptor beta chains came from one sample sequenced in a study of HIV-infected patients and healthy controls. Antiretroviral therapy had run roughly three months, about 14 weeks, before follow-up blood collection. All unsorted peripheral T cells were captured because whole blood was used without fractionation. cDNA was made from roughly 500 ng RNA using alpha and beta constant primers. Each of the alpha and beta chains got its own library through chain-specific third strand synthesis with indices. TCRdb called the 5' RACE reads again in MiXCR, with one record for every CDR3 protein. Of about 14,000 distinct CDR3 sequences detected, approximately 12% appear once; the ten largest clones hold 35% to 45%. Material: blood, obtained during antiretroviral therapy. The receptors shown here come from an adult with HIV infection. The donor label of this sample is uncertain.

The CDR3 nucleotides are TGCGCCAGCAGCCCGGAGACATACCCTGCCCACGAGCAGTACTTC. It is translated as CASSPETYPAHEQYF. The rearrangement joins TRBV5-1 to TRBJ2-7; D is ambiguous. Germline-derived CDR1 and CDR2 are SGHRS and YFSETQ. The germline V and J ends were trimmed by 4 bases and 5 bases, with 19 bases remaining between them. The CDR3 runs 15 residues.

This clonotype was counted at least ten times. V usage is TRBV29-1 and J usage is TRBJ2-2; D is perhaps TRBD2 (6 bases). Trimming pared 2 bases from V and 9 bases from J, leaving 16 bases between. CDR1 is SQVTM and CDR2 is ANQGSEA in the germline V gene. The CDR3 sequence is 14 residues long. The CDR3 DNA follows: TGCAGCGTTGAAAGTAGTAAAGGGACTCGGGAGCTGTTTTTT. It codes for CSVESSKGTRELFF.

This clonotype has a count of ten or more. The rearrangement links TRBV10-2 to TRBJ2-3; 9 bases are a match to TRBD1. Germline V gene lookup returns CDR1 WSHSY and CDR2 SAAADI. The length of the CDR3 is 16 residues. V lost 6 bases, J lost 0 bases, and 7 bases stayed unmatched. CDR3 sequence reads: CASRRDRDSSTDTQYF. In DNA form, the CDR3 reads TGCGCCAGCAGAAGGGACAGGGACTCTAGCACAGATACGCAGTATTTT.

This clonotype was recorded many times. The CDR3 here is CASSTTGSSYEQYF. DNA of the CDR3: TGTGCCAGCAGCACGACAGGGAGCTCCTACGAGCAGTACTTC. The V and J genes are TRBV6-5 and TRBJ2-7, with 7 nucleotides matching TRBD1. The J segment lost 0 bases and the V segment lost 6 bases, leaving 5 bases of the junction unmatched. Germline CDR1 and CDR2: MNHEY and SVGAGI. The CDR3 has 14 amino acids.

The rearrangement joins TRBV18 to TRBJ2-7; 7 positions agree with TRBD2. Trimming took 5 bases from V and 2 from J; bases not matched to a gene: 12. Per germline, CDR1 KGHSH and CDR2 LQKENI. The length of the CDR3 is 16 residues. CDR3 amino acids: CASSKMGGGRTYEQYF. CDR3 in DNA: TGTGCCAGCTCAAAAATGGGCGGGGGTAGAACCTACGAGCAGTACTTC. The full variable domain, rest sourced from reference TRBV18 and TRBJ2-7, is NAGVMQNPRHLVRRRGQEARLRCSPMKGHSHVYWYRQLPEEGLKFMVYLQKENIIDESGMPKERFSAEFPKEGPSILRIQQVVRGDSAAYFCASSKMGGGRTYEQYFGPGTRLTVT.

Comments on this clonotype: A read error may explain this, as a much larger clone is one base away. The J gene is TRBJ2-3, the V gene TRBV20-1, with 9 nucleotides matching TRBD2. This CDR3 is built from 14 residues. The V and J ends lost 6 bases and 4 bases, in that order; junction bases with no gene match: 8. Germline V gene sequence: CDR1 DFQATT, CDR2 SNEGSKA (reference sequence). CDR3 bases: TGCAGTGCCCCCGGTAGCGGGAGCGCAGATACGCAGTATTTT. As protein: CSAPGSGSADTQYF.

About this clonotype itself: At one of its ends the junction is not consistent with the germline gene, which may arise from a read error. This chain joins TRBV12-3 or TRBV12-4 and TRBJ2-1; 8 bases are shared with TRBD2. The CDR3 is 16 amino acids. The CDR3 nucleotides read TGTGCCAGCAATAGGCGCGGGGGGAGCTCCTACAATAAGCAGTTCTTC. Translating gives CASNRRGGSSYNKQFF.

This clonotype has a count of ten or more. The V gene is TRBV12-3 or TRBV12-4, the J gene TRBJ2-3; D may correspond to TRBD1 or TRBD2 (5 bases each). Trimming took 3 bases from V and 0 from J, leaving 13 bases between them. The CDR3 covers 16 residues. The CDR3 loop is CASSLGESVSTDTQYF. The DNA for the CDR3 is TGTGCCAGCAGTTTGGGGGAGAGCGTTAGCACAGATACGCAGTATTTT.

This clonotype was seen a few times. J is TRBJ2-1 and V is TRBV4-1, with 10 bases aligning to TRBD2. The CDR3 has 16 amino acids. Trimming cost V 1 base and J 5 bases; bases outside gene matches: 5. CDR1 is MGHRA and CDR2 is YSYEKL in the germline V gene. Written as DNA, the CDR3 is TGCGCCAGCAGCCAAGCGTGGCTAGCGGGGGACAATGAGCAGTTCTTC. Translation: CASSQAWLAGDNEQFF.

This clonotype was detected ten times or more. The genes are TRBV20-1 and TRBJ2-2; 9 positions match TRBD2. Germline CDR1 and CDR2: DFQATT and SNEGSKA (reference sequence). Trimming removed 2 bases from V and 1 base from J; junction bases left unmatched: 5. CDR3 length equals 16 residues. The CDR3 loop reads CSARRLAGRNTGELFF. CDR3 nucleotide sequence: TGCAGTGCTAGAAGGCTAGCGGGAAGGAACACCGGGGAGCTGTTTTTT.

This clonotype was observed many times. The chain employs TRBV5-5 and TRBJ2-7; no firm D call. Germline-derived CDR1 and CDR2 are SGHKS and YYEKEE (reference sequence). CDR3 length: 12 amino acids. Trimming removed 1 base at V and 7 bases at J, with 9 bases between. The CDR3 spells CASSLRLEEQYF. DNA for the CDR3: TGTGCCAGCAGCTTGCGGCTAGAAGAGCAGTACTTC.

The chain employs TRBV27 and TRBJ1-6; 7 bases agree with TRBD1. The length of the CDR3 is 17 residues. Per germline, CDR1 MNHEY and CDR2 SMNVEV (reference sequence). V shed 4 bases, J shed 1 base, and the junction held 7 bases outside the gene matches. The CDR3 region is CASSSTGVKSYNSPLHF. CDR3 bases: TGTGCCAGCAGTTCAACAGGGGTTAAGTCCTATAATTCACCCCTCCACTTT.

In its sample, this clonotype is medium-sized. This rearrangement joins TRBV28 to TRBJ2-3, with 10 bases lining up with TRBD2. CDR1 and CDR2 from the germline V gene are MDHEN and SYDVKM. Trimming cost V 5 bases and J 6 bases; bases outside gene matches: 8. This CDR3 comprises 15 residues. CDR3 nucleotides: TGTGCCAGCAGTCCTAAGCGGGAGGGCAAGGATACGCAGTATTTT. The encoded protein is CASSPKREGKDTQYF.

The gene calls are TRBV29-1 and TRBJ2-7, with D unresolved. Trimming pared 4 bases from V and 0 bases from J, leaving 10 bases between. The germline gives CDR1 SQVTM, CDR2 ANQGSEA. There are 13 residues in the CDR3. The CDR3: CSVASTASYEQYF. CDR3 bases: TGCAGCGTTGCGTCGACTGCCTCCTACGAGCAGTACTTC.

This clonotype has ten or more counts. The chain links TRBV20-1 to TRBJ2-1; 7 positions agree with TRBD1. Germline V lookup: CDR1 DFQATT, CDR2 SNEGSKA (reference sequence). CDR3 length: 18 amino acids. The trim removed 0 bases at V and 0 bases at J, leaving 11 bases unmatched. Here the CDR3 reads CSARDNRGAPSSYNEQFF. CDR3 sequence (DNA): TGCAGTGCTAGAGATAACAGGGGCGCGCCCAGCTCCTACAATGAGCAGTTCTTC.

This clonotype was detected many times. The CDR3 reads CASSLTSGTSIDTQYF. The CDR3 nucleotides read TGTGCCAGCAGTTTAACTAGCGGGACCTCTATCGATACGCAGTATTTT. This chain joins TRBV28 and TRBJ2-3; 10 bases match TRBD2. Germline values: CDR1 MDHEN, CDR2 SYDVKM. The CDR3 consists of 16 residues. V lost 2 bases and J lost 6; bases outside the gene matches: 8.

The chain recombines TRBV7-2 with TRBJ1-4, with 7 bases fitting TRBD1. There are 20 residues in the CDR3. V lost 3 bases to trimming and J lost 0 bases; unmatched junction nucleotides: 16. CDR1 and CDR2 (germline): SGHTA, FQGNSA. Here the CDR3 reads CASSFRKGGTDVTTNEKLFF. CDR3 coding DNA: TGTGCCAGCAGCTTCAGAAAAGGGGGGACAGACGTTACAACTAATGAAAAACTGTTTTTT.

This rearrangement joins TRBV29-1 to TRBJ2-7; TRBD1 might be the D (6 bases). Germline V gene data show CDR1 as SQVTM and CDR2 as ANQGSEA. V was trimmed by 7 bases and J by 2 bases, leaving 15 bases between them. The CDR3 totals 13 residues. CDR3 protein: CSATEGHPYEQYF. The CDR3 DNA reads TGCAGCGCTACCGAGGGACACCCCTACGAGCAGTACTTC.

This clonotype came up many times. The V gene is TRBV12-3 or TRBV12-4, the J gene TRBJ2-2, with 9 bases identical to TRBD2. V gave up 7 bases and J gave up 8 bases; unmatched junction bases: 11. This CDR3 is 15 amino acids long. CDR3 nucleotides: TGTGCCAGCACCGACCTTAGCGGGAGTGATGGGGAGCTGTTTTTT. Residues: CASTDLSGSDGELFF.

The sample holds many counts of this clonotype. The gene calls are TRBV9 and TRBJ2-1; 10 bases are a match to TRBD1. Trimming at V came to 0 bases and at J to 3 bases, leaving 3 bases not matched to a gene. Germline V gene data show CDR1 as SGDLS and CDR2 as YYNGEE. The CDR3 is 16 residues long. CDR3 in amino acids: CASSVGGDRGYNEQFF. In DNA, the CDR3 is TGTGCCAGCAGCGTAGGAGGGGACAGGGGCTACAATGAGCAGTTCTTC.

This clonotype was seen many times. The chain links TRBV5-4 to TRBJ2-3; D remains unclear. Germline-derived CDR1 and CDR2 are SGHNT and YYREEE (reference sequence). The CDR3 sequence is 12 residues long. V was trimmed by 4 bases and J by 8 bases, leaving 11 bases between them. The CDR3 DNA sequence: TGTGCCAGCAGCACCGATTCCGGTACGCAGTATTTT. Translating gives CASSTDSGTQYF. Full variable domain (missing parts from reference TRBV5-4 and TRBJ2-3): ETGVTQSPTHLIKTRGQQVTLRCSSQSGHNTVSWYQQALGQGPQFIFQYYREEENGRGNFPPRFSGLQFPNYSSELNVNALELDDSALYLCASSTDSGTQYFGPGTRLTVL.

This clonotype has a count of ten or more. The V and J genes are TRBV9 and TRBJ2-3; a weak D match, TRBD1 (6 bases). V lost 3 bases and J 6 bases, leaving 14 bases between the germline ends. CDR3 length equals 14 residues. Germline CDR1 is SGDLS and CDR2 is YYNGEE. CDR3 region: CASSAGEWGDTQYF. As DNA, the CDR3 is TGTGCCAGCAGCGCAGGGGAGTGGGGCGATACGCAGTATTTT.

V is TRBV2 and J is TRBJ1-6; perhaps TRBD1 as D (6 bases). Between the trimmed V and J ends, which lost 8 bases and 6 bases, there was a span of 11 bases. Looked up from germline, CDR1 is SNHLY and CDR2 is FYNNEI. The CDR3 sequence is 13 residues long. The CDR3 DNA reads as TGTGCCAGCGGACAGTATCTTAATTCACCCCTCCACTTT. Translation gives CASGQYLNSPLHF.

This clonotype was detected a few times. The V and J genes are TRBV7-2 and TRBJ2-5; the D is unclear. Germline values: CDR1 SGHTA, CDR2 FQGNSA. This CDR3 spans 13 amino acids. V gave up 0 bases and J gave up 3 bases, with 5 bases separating them. CDR3 residues: CASSLAWEETQYF. For the CDR3, the DNA is TGTGCCAGCAGCTTAGCTTGGGAAGAGACCCAGTACTTC.

This clonotype was counted a few times. The chain joins TRBV28 to TRBJ2-7; D is perhaps TRBD2 (6 bases). CDR3 length: 14 amino acids. Germline CDR1 is MDHEN and CDR2 is SYDVKM. Between the trimmed V and J ends, which lost 5 bases and 4 bases, there was a span of 15 bases. CDR3 DNA: TGTGCCAGCAGTGAGACTAGGAAAGTGTACGAGCAGTACTTC. Translation: CASSETRKVYEQYF.

There are a few counts of this clonotype. CDR3 loop: CASSFLSETSGTDTQYF. The DNA for the CDR3 is TGTGCCAGCAGCTTCTTGTCTGAGACTAGCGGTACAGATACGCAGTATTTT. The rearrangement uses TRBV5-6 and TRBJ2-3, with TRBD2 matching 9 bases. With 2 bases clipped from V and 3 bases from J, the junction kept 10 bases outside the gene matches. In germline, CDR1 is SGHDT, CDR2 YYEEEE. The CDR3 runs 17 residues.

This clonotype came up many times. CDR3 nucleotides: TGTGCCAGCAGCCCCCCAGTGAGAGGGGGAGATACGCAGTATTTT. Translated: CASSPPVRGGDTQYF. J is TRBJ2-3 and V is TRBV7-9, with a tentative D call TRBD1 (6 bases). Germline CDR1 and CDR2: SEHNR and FQNEAQ (reference sequence). The ends were cut back, 5 bases at V and 5 bases at J, with 17 bases in the middle. This CDR3 region has 15 residues.